This T cell receptor (beta chain) was sequenced for a study of graft-versus-host responses after intestinal transplantation. Study-wide background: Every recipient had anti-thymocyte globulin induction and approximately three years of tacrolimus plus steroids.

V was clipped by 5 bases and J by 5 bases, with 21 bases between them. This CDR3 is built from 17 residues. Germline values: CDR1 LGHNA, CDR2 YNFKEQ. Sequencing was performed with immunoSEQ multiplex PCR; in TCRdb, only in-frame clones are kept and a portion is missing. The table lists roughly 3,900 clones, roughly 21% of them singletons. Notes on the study in general: Early HvG declines after transplant were associated with peak circulating GvH clone levels.

The researchers put 200,000 CFSE-labeled responder cells into plates with 200,000 irradiated, violet-dye-labeled stimulator cells. This specimen consisted of alloreactive CD4+ T cells from a mixed lymphocyte reaction culture, obtained before transplantation. Subset meaning: CFSE-low proliferating T cells sorted from roughly six-day pre-transplant mixed lymphocyte reaction (GvH or HvG direction). The clonotype was recovered from a human patient who was an organ donor for intestinal transplantation. The chain uses TRBV4-2 and TRBJ1-4; tentatively, D is TRBD1 (6 bases). Written as DNA, the CDR3 is TGTGCCAGCAGCTTGAGGGGGAGGGGCAGGCTAAATGAAAAACTGTTTTTT. Its translation is CASSLRGRGRLNEKLFF.